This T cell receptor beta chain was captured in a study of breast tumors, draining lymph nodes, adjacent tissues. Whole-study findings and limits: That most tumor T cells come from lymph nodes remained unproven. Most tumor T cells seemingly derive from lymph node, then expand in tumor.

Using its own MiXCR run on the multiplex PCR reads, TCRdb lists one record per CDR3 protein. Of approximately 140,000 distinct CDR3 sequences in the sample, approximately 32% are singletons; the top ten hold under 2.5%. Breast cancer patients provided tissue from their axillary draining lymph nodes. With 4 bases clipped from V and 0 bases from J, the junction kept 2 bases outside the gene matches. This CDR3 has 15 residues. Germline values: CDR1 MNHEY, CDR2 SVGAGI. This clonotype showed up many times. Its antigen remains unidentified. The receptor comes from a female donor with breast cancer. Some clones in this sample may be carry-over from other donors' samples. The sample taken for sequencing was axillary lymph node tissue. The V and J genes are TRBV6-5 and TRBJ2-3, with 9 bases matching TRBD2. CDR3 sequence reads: CASSSSGVSTDTQYF. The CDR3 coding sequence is TGTGCCAGCAGTTCTAGCGGGGTGAGCACAGATACGCAGTATTTT.